Listed here are 5 T cell receptor beta chains from one sample, sequenced in a study of T cells in tuberculosis. This sample's time point: new active TB diagnosis, blood taken before or within 7 days of starting treatment. Some clones are missing from TCRdb's copy, which holds only in-frame ones; the method was immunoSEQ multiplex PCR. The sample includes about 22,000 clones, approximately 85% seen only once; the top ten take 15%. The source was PBMCs, collected at tuberculosis diagnosis. The receptors shown here come from an adult with tuberculosis.

V usage is TRBV10-1 and J usage is TRBJ2-7; 10 bases line up with TRBD2. The junction had 9 bases not matched to a gene; V was cut back by 3 bases and J by 7 bases. The CDR3 is made up of 15 amino acids. In germline, CDR1 is WNHNN, CDR2 SYGVQD (reference sequence). CDR3 DNA: TGCGCCAGCAGTGACCCTGGACTAGCGGCTAAGGAGCAGTACTTC. This encodes CASSDPGLAAKEQYF.

The rearrangement joins TRBV28 to TRBJ1-5; possible D gene TRBD1, 5 bases. The CDR3 spans 14 residues. The V and J ends lost 2 bases and 7 bases respectively, with 12 bases between them. Germline CDR1 MDHEN, CDR2 SYDVKM. CDR3 loop: CASSLGGGDQPQHF. The DNA for the CDR3 is TGTGCCAGCAGTTTAGGGGGAGGCGACCAGCCCCAGCATTTT.

The rearrangement links TRBV25-1 to TRBJ1-1; D gene ambiguous. The CDR3 is made up of 14 amino acids. Trimming left V 3 bases short and J 1 base short, with 9 bases between. Germline assignment: CDR1 MGHDK and CDR2 SYGVNS. The CDR3 DNA is TGTGCCAGCAGTGAGCTTCAAGCGAACACTGAAGCTTTCTTT. It yields the protein CASSELQANTEAFF.

The chain couples TRBV9 to TRBJ2-2; TRBD2 might be the D (6 bases). The CDR3 length is 17 residues. Deletions cut 0 bases from V and 5 bases from J, with 17 bases between. Germline V gene data show CDR1 as SGDLS and CDR2 as YYNGEE. CDR3 sequence reads: CASSVVASVMGTGELFF. The CDR3 coding sequence is TGTGCCAGCAGCGTAGTGGCTAGCGTTATGGGGACCGGGGAGCTGTTTTTT.

This chain uses TRBV9 with TRBJ1-2; TRBD1 matches 10 bases. The germline V gene has CDR1 SGDLS and CDR2 YYNGEE. The junction had 4 bases not matched to a gene; V was cut back by 3 bases and J by 5 bases. The CDR3 is 14 amino acids. DNA of the CDR3: TGTGCCAGCAGCGCCGGGACAGGGGTGTATGGCTACACCTTC. It translates to CASSAGTGVYGYTF.